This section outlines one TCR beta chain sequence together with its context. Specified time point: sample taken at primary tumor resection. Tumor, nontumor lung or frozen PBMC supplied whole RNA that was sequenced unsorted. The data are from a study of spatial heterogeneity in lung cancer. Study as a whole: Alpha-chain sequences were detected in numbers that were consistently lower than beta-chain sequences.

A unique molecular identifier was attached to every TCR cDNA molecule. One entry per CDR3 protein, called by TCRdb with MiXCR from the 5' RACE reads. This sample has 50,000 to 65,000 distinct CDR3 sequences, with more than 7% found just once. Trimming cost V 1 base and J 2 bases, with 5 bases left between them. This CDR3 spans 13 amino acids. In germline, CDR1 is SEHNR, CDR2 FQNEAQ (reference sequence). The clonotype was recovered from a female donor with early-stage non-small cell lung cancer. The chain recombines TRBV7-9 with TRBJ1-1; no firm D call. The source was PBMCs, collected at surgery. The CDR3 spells CASSLVANTEAFF. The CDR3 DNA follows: TGTGCCAGCAGCTTAGTAGCCAACACTGAAGCTTTCTTT.